A selection of T cell receptor beta chains follows, all from one sample in a study of T cells after yellow fever vaccination. Each CDR3 protein gets one entry after TCRdb re-called the 5' RACE reads with MiXCR. The sample carries some 99,000 distinct CDR3 sequences, around 5.8% recorded once. The source material was CD8+ T cells sorted from PBMCs, sampled 10 days after the yellow fever booster vaccination. The receptors come from a man aged 18 to 29 who received the YFV17D yellow fever vaccine. CDR3s include the opening cysteine and the closing phenylalanine or tryptophan. A D gene is named only where the DNA matches it firmly. Clone size appears in some rows only: once, few, many, or a class for an expanded clone.

j_gene	d_gene	v_gene	abundance	CDR3aa	CDR3nt
TRBJ2-3	TRBD1	TRBV14	many	CASSQEAATGGTDTQYF	TGTGCCAGCAGCCAAGAGGCAGCGACAGGGGGGACAGATACGCAGTATTTT
TRBJ2-2	-	TRBV6-2/TRBV6-3	many	CASTSTGELFF	TGTGCCAGCACCTCCACCGGGGAGCTGTTTTTT
TRBJ2-1	-	TRBV28	few	CASSLTDEQFF	TGTGCCAGCAGTTTAACGGATGAGCAGTTCTTC
TRBJ1-1	-	TRBV4-2	few	CASSQGAGTEAFF	TGTGCCAGCAGCCAAGGGGCGGGTACTGAAGCTTTCTTT
TRBJ2-4	-	TRBV12-3/TRBV12-4	few	CASSLLLASKNIQYF	TGTGCCAGCAGTTTACTCCTAGCGTCCAAAAACATTCAGTACTTC
TRBJ2-7	TRBD1	TRBV27	few	CASSPGTEFHEQYF	TGTGCCAGCAGTCCAGGGACAGAATTCCACGAGCAGTACTTC
TRBJ2-1	-	TRBV29-1	many	CSVEWDFRNEQFF	TGCAGCGTTGAATGGGACTTCCGAAATGAGCAGTTCTTC
TRBJ2-3	-	TRBV2	few	CASTKRIQSSTDTQYF	TGTGCCAGCACCAAAAGGATTCAGTCCAGCACAGATACGCAGTATTTT
TRBJ2-5	TRBD2	TRBV11-2	-	CASRRTSTETQYF	TGTGCCAGCAGACGGACTAGCACAGAGACCCAGTACTTC
TRBJ2-3	-	TRBV12-3/TRBV12-4	-	CASRGAGFADTQYF	TGTGCCAGCAGGGGGGCAGGGTTCGCAGATACGCAGTATTTT
TRBJ2-1	-	TRBV25-1	few	CASTLVGEQFF	TGTGCCAGCACCCTAGTGGGTGAGCAGTTCTTC
TRBJ2-2	-	TRBV4-3	once	CASSQVVGAGPGELFF	TGCGCCAGCAGCCAGGTTGTGGGGGCGGGGCCCGGGGAGCTGTTTTTT
TRBJ2-7	-	TRBV7-8	-	CASSPMTSSYEQYF	TGTGCCAGCAGCCCCATGACCAGCTCCTACGAGCAGTACTTC
TRBJ2-1	-	TRBV11-2	-	CASSHSLQGRGEQFF	TGTGCCAGCAGCCACTCACTACAGGGTCGAGGGGAGCAGTTCTTC
TRBJ1-1	-	TRBV25-1	few	CASSDPGAEAFF	TGTGCCAGCAGTGACCCTGGGGCTGAAGCTTTCTTT
TRBJ1-1	-	TRBV7-9	-	CASSPARTEAFF	TGTGCCAGCAGCCCGGCTCGCACTGAAGCTTTCTTT
TRBJ1-6	TRBD1	TRBV7-9	few	CASSSSTGGNSPLHF	TGTGCCAGCAGCTCCTCCACAGGGGGAAATTCACCCCTCCACTTT
TRBJ1-3	-	TRBV29-1	-	CSVEDLGVAGTIYF	TGCAGCGTTGAAGATCTTGGGGTGGCGGGGACCATATATTTT
TRBJ2-3	-	TRBV27	-	CASSLSTGGAGDTQYF	TGTGCCAGCAGTTTATCGACGGGGGGCGCGGGGGATACGCAGTATTTT
TRBJ1-6	-	TRBV6-6	-	CASSDSHSYNSPLHF	TGTGCCAGCAGTGACAGCCACTCCTATAATTCACCCCTCCACTTT
TRBJ2-1	-	TRBV4-3	many	CASSPGTASYNEQFF	TGCGCCAGCAGCCCGGGGACTGCCTCCTACAATGAGCAGTTCTTC